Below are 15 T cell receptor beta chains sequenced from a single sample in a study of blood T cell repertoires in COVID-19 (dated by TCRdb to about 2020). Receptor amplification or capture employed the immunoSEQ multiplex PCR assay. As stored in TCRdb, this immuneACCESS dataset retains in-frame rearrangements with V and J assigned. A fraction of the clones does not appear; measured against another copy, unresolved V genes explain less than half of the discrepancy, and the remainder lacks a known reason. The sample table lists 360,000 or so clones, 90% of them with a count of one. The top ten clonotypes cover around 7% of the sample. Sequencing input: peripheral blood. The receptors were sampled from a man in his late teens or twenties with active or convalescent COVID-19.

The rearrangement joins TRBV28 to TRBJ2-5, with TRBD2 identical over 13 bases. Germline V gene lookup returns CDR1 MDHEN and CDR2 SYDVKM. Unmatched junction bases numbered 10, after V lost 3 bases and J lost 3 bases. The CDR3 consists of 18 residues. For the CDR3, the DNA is TGTGCCAGCAGTTTCCCCCTGGGGACTAGCGGGAAGAAAGAGACCCAGTACTTC. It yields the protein CASSFPLGTSGKKETQYF.

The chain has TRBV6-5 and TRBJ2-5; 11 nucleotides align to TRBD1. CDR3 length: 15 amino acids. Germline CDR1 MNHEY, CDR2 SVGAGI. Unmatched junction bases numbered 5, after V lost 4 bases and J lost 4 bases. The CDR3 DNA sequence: TGTGCCAGCAGTTCCGGACAGGGGGCTCGAGAGACCCAGTACTTC. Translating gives CASSSGQGARETQYF.

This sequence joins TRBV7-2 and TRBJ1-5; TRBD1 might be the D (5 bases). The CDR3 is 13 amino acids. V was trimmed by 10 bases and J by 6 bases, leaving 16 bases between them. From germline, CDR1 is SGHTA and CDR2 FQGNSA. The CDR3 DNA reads TGTGCCACACGGGGGGGGGTCGGTCAGCCCCAGCATTTT. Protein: CATRGGVGQPQHF.

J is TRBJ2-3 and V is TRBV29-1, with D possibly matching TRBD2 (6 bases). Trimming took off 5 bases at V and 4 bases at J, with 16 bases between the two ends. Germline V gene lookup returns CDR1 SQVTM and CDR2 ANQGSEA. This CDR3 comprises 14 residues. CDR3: CSVWPGDVADTQYF. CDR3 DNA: TGCAGCGTTTGGCCGGGAGACGTAGCAGATACGCAGTATTTT.

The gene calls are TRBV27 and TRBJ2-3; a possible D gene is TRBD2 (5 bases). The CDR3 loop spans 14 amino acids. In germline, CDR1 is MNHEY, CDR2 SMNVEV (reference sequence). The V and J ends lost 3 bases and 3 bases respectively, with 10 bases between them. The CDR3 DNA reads TGTGCCAGCAGTTTCTCACTAGATACAGATACGCAGTATTTT. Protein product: CASSFSLDTDTQYF.

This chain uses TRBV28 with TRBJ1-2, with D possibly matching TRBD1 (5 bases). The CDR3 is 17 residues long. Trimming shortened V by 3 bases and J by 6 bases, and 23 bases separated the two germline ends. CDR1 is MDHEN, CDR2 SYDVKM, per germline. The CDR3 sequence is CASSFSDTAAGIHGYTF. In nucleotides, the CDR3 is TGTGCCAGCAGTTTCTCCGACACGGCGGCAGGGATCCATGGCTACACCTTC.

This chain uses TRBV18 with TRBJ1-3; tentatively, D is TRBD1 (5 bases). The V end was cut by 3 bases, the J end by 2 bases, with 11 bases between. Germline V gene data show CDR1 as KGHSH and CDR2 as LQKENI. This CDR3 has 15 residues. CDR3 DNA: TGTGCCAGCTCACCGGCAGCCAGGGCTGGAAACACCATATATTTT. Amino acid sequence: CASSPAARAGNTIYF.

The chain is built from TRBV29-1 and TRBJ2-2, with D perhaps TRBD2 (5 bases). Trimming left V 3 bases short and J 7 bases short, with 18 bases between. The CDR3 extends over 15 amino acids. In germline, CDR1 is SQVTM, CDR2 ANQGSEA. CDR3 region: CSVESVSGSDGELFF. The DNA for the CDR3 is TGCAGCGTTGAGTCGGTTTCGGGGTCGGACGGGGAGCTGTTTTTT.

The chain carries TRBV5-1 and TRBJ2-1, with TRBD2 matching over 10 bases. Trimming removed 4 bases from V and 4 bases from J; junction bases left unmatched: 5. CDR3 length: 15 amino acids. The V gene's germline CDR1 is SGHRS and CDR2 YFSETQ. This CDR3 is CASSTLAGIYNEQFF. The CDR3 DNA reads TGCGCCAGCAGCACACTAGCGGGAATTTACAATGAGCAGTTCTTC. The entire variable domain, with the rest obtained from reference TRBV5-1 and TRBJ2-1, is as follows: KAGVTQTPRYLIKTRGQQVTLSCSPISGHRSVSWYQQTPGQGLQFLFEYFSETQRNKGNFPGRFSGRQFSNSRSEMNVSTLELGDSALYLCASSTLAGIYNEQFFGPGTRLTVL.

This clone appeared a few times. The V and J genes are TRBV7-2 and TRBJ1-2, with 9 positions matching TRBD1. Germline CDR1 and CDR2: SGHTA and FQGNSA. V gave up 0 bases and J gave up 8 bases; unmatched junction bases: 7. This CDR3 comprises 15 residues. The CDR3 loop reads CASSLAQDRGGGYTF. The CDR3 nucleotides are TGTGCCAGCAGCTTAGCACAGGACAGGGGAGGAGGCTACACCTTC.

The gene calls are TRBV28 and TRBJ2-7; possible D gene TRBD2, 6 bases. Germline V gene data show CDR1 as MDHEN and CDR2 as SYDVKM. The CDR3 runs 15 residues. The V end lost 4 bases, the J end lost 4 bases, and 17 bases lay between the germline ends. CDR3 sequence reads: CASSSEWDAGYEQYF. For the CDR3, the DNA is TGTGCCAGCAGTTCGGAGTGGGACGCGGGATACGAGCAGTACTTC. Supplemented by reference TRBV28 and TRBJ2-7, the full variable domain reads DVKVTQSSRYLVKRTGEKVFLECVQDMDHENMFWYRQDPGLGLRLIYFSYDVKMKEKGDIPEGYSVSREKKERFSLILESASTNQTSMYLCASSSEWDAGYEQYFGPGTRLTVT.

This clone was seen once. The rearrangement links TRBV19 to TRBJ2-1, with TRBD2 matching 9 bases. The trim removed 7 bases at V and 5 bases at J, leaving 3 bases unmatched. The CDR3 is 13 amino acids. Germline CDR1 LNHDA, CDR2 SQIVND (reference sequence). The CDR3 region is CASTPSGNNEQFF. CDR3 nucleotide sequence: TGTGCCAGTACCCCTAGCGGGAACAATGAGCAGTTCTTC. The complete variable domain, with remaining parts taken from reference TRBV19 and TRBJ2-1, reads DGGITQSPKYLFRKEGQNVTLSCEQNLNHDAMYWYRQDPGQGLRLIYYSQIVNDFQKGDIAEGYSVSREKKESFPLTVTSAQKNPTAFYLCASTPSGNNEQFFGPGTRLTVL.

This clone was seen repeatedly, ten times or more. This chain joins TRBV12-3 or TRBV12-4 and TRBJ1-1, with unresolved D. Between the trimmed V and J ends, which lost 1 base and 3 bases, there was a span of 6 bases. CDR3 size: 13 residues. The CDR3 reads CASSLGLDTEAFF. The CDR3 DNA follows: TGTGCCAGCAGTTTAGGATTAGACACTGAAGCTTTCTTT.

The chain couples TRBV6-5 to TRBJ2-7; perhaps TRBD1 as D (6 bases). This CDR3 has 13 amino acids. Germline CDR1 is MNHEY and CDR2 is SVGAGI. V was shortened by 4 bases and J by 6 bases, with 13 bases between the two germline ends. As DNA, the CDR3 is TGTGCCAGCAGTTCCGTGGACAGCCGCGAGCAGTACTTC. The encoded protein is CASSSVDSREQYF.

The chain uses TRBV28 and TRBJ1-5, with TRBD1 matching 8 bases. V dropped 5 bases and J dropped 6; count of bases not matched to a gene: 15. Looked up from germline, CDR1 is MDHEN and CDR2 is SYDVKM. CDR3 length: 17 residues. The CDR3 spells CASSTPGQVGRFQPQHF. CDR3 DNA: TGTGCCAGCAGTACACCGGGACAGGTTGGGCGATTTCAGCCCCAGCATTTT.